This TCR beta chain was captured by sequencing in a study of T cell repertoires in cytomegalovirus infection. About the study: Based on public TCR beta signatures, there were indications of CMV infection and of a matching HLA type. Study results and limitations: People with CMV and the relevant HLA were identified by cumulative public TCR beta family frequency. It was HLA-C-restricted CMV-specific TCR beta clonotypes that dominated the response ex vivo.

As to this clonotype: The target antigen is unknown.

TCRdb used MiXCR to reprocess the reads, holding one entry per CDR3 protein. The sample consists of roughly 110,000 distinct CDR3 sequences, around a tenth of them appearing once. The CDR3 length is 13 residues. The trim removed 1 base at V and 7 bases at J, leaving 1 base unmatched. Germline-derived CDR1 and CDR2 are SGHVS and FNYEAQ. The source of this sequence is a human donor in good health (CMV status not recorded). Some clones in this sample may be carry-over from other donors' samples. V and J are TRBV7-6 and TRBJ1-2; TRBD1 matches 9 bases. Material for sequencing was PBMCs, sequenced either directly or after in vitro stimulation (not recorded which). CDR3 protein: CASSLGGQGGYTF. CDR3 in DNA: TGTGCCAGCAGCTTAGGGGGACAGGGTGGCTACACCTTC.